The present T cell receptor (beta chain) was sequenced within a study of regulatory T cells in long-lasting Graves disease. Study-wide results and limits: Public clonotype sharing was higher in persistent than newly diagnosed patients. Results may be inaccurate due to the small sample size.

To make TCR beta libraries, researchers used iRepertoire HTBI primers and Arm-PCR of CDR3 regions. In TCRdb, the multiplex PCR reads were re-called with MiXCR into one record per CDR3 protein. The data show hundreds of thousands of distinct CDR3 sequences, roughly 15% seen once. Time point noted: newly diagnosed GD, antithyroid drugs for less than 3 months. From PBMCs, RNA was extracted and then used to make the TCR library. With regard to this clonotype: The antigen is undetermined.

These same data were also listed under a study on T cells in Graves' hyperthyroidism and ophthalmopathy. This second study notes: In blood, most of the thyroid clonotypes expanded above 0.001 were also present.

The specimen was peripheral blood mononuclear cells (PBMCs), collected at new diagnosis, from a patient treated with antithyroid drugs. The sequence came from a young woman with Graves disease.

CDR3 DNA: TGTGCCAGCTCACCAGCAGGGTTCGGGTCCTATGGCTACACCTTC. This codes for CASSPAGFGSYGYTF. The chain uses TRBV18 and TRBJ1-2; D perhaps matches TRBD1 (5 bases). Trimming pared 2 bases from V and 4 bases from J, leaving 14 bases between. The CDR3 has 15 amino acids. Germline loops: CDR1 KGHSH, CDR2 LQKENI. Variable domain in full (rest from reference TRBV18 and TRBJ1-2): NAGVMQNPRHLVRRRGQEARLRCSPMKGHSHVYWYRQLPEEGLKFMVYLQKENIIDESGMPKERFSAEFPKEGPSILRIQQVVRGDSAAYFCASSPAGFGSYGYTFGSGTRLTVV.